This T cell receptor (beta chain) was sequenced in a study of blood T cell repertoires in COVID-19. This clone was counted only a few times. The protocol was immunoSEQ multiplex PCR, while the TCRdb copy is restricted to in-frame clones and leaves out a portion. The data hold roughly 56,000 clones, with roughly 80% observed a single time. In germline, CDR1 is SEHNR, CDR2 FQNEAQ (reference sequence). The ends lost 1 base at V and 3 bases at J; junction bases unmatched: 18. The CDR3 loop spans 19 amino acids. The sequenced sample consisted of peripheral blood. This receptor was taken from a man between 70 and 80 years old with acute or convalescent COVID-19. This sequence joins TRBV7-9 and TRBJ2-7; TRBD1 aligns across 7 bases. For the CDR3, the DNA is TGTGCCAGCAGCTTAGGGTCCGAGGGGGCCTTAAGTGGGATCTACGAGCAGTACTTC. Translation: CASSLGSEGALSGIYEQYF.